Below are 13 T cell receptor beta chains sequenced from a single sample in a study of T cell changes during pregnancy in multiple sclerosis. This table comes from immunoSEQ multiplex PCR, and its TCRdb copy is limited to in-frame clones, with some not included. The table includes about 100,000 clones, around 92% detected once. The sample in question was peripheral blood, obtained after pregnancy. Source of these receptors: a female donor with multiple sclerosis, enrolled in a pregnancy study.

The chain employs TRBV6-5 and TRBJ2-2, with D possibly matching TRBD2 (6 bases). The V and J ends lost 4 bases and 6 bases respectively, with 15 bases between them. This CDR3 contains 15 residues. Germline CDR1 MNHEY, CDR2 SVGAGI. CDR3 residues: CASSSPAGSPGELFF. The CDR3 DNA reads TGTGCCAGCAGTTCACCGGCGGGGTCCCCCGGGGAGCTGTTTTTT.

This chain uses TRBV5-6 with TRBJ2-3, with 12 bases matching TRBD2. CDR3 length equals 16 residues. J gave up 3 bases and V 1 base, and 3 bases lay outside the gene matches. The germline CDR1 and CDR2 sequences are SGHDT and YYEEEE. The CDR3 reads CASSLLAGGRTDTQYF. The CDR3 nucleotides read TGTGCCAGCAGCTTGCTAGCGGGGGGGAGGACAGATACGCAGTATTTT. Full variable domain (outside the CDR3, taken from reference TRBV5-6 and TRBJ2-3): DAGVTQSPTHLIKTRGQQVTLRCSPKSGHDTVSWYQQALGQGPQFIFQYYEEEERQRGNFPDRFSGHQFPNYSSELNVNALLLGDSALYLCASSLLAGGRTDTQYFGPGTRLTVL.

The CDR3 sequence: CASSYPGDYGYTF. The CDR3 DNA reads TGTGCCAGCAGTTATCCCGGGGACTATGGCTACACCTTC. The V gene is TRBV6-5, the J gene TRBJ1-2; D is unclear. V lost 3 bases, J lost 3 bases, and 8 bases lay in between. Germline loops: CDR1 MNHEY, CDR2 SVGAGI. There are 13 residues in the CDR3.

Concerning this clone itself: Germline and junction disagree at one end, which may indicate a read error. The chain recombines TRBV7-3 with TRBJ1-4, with TRBD1 matching 9 bases. Germline-derived CDR1 and CDR2 are SGHTA and FQGTGA. This CDR3 has 15 residues. CDR3 amino acids: CASSLTGGKDEKLFF. CDR3 nucleotide sequence: TGTGCCAGCAGCCTAACAGGGGGCAAGGATGAAAAACTGTTTTTT.

V and J are TRBV27 and TRBJ2-3; D unresolved. V was cut by 6 bases and J by 4 bases, with 17 bases left in between. From germline, CDR1 is MNHEY and CDR2 SMNVEV (reference sequence). The CDR3 runs to 15 residues. The CDR3 loop is CASSNRPGFSDTQYF. Written as DNA, the CDR3 is TGTGCCAGCAGCAACAGACCCGGATTCTCAGATACGCAGTATTTT.

CDR3 residues: CAARGAANYGYTF. Here the CDR3 DNA reads TGTGCCGCCAGGGGTGCGGCTAACTATGGCTACACCTTC. The chain recombines TRBV6-5 with TRBJ1-2, with D possibly matching TRBD1 (6 bases). The CDR3 spans 13 residues. Germline loops: CDR1 MNHEY, CDR2 SVGAGI. V lost 11 bases and J lost 0, with 13 bases in between.

The J gene is TRBJ2-7, the V gene TRBV6-5; a possible D gene is TRBD2 (5 bases). The CDR3 has 13 residues. V lost 7 bases and J lost 3, with 13 bases in between. Germline CDR1 and CDR2: MNHEY and SVGAGI. The CDR3 coding sequence is TGTGCCAGCACCGAGGGTGACGGCTACGAGCAGTACTTC. This sequence encodes CASTEGDGYEQYF.

The chain uses TRBV11-3 and TRBJ2-7; D not resolved. This CDR3 has 10 amino acids. Trimming cost V 4 bases and J 7 bases, with 5 bases left between them. Germline V gene data show CDR1 as SGHNT and CDR2 as YENEEA. This chain's CDR3 is CASSSREQYF. In nucleotides, the CDR3 is TGTGCCAGCAGCTCCCGGGAGCAGTACTTC. The variable domain in full, with the rest retrieved from reference TRBV11-3 and TRBJ2-7, is EAGVVQSPRYKIIEKKQPVAFWCNPISGHNTLYWYLQNLGQGPELLIRYENEEAVDDSQLPKDRFSAERLKGVDSTLKIQPAELGDSAVYLCASSSREQYFGPGTRLTVT.

This chain links TRBV5-4 with TRBJ1-1; D is perhaps TRBD1 (6 bases). Germline CDR1 SGHNT, CDR2 YYREEE (reference sequence). V lost 0 bases and J 5 bases, leaving 14 bases between the germline ends. This CDR3 contains 15 residues. CDR3 loop: CASSLERQGNTEAFF. The CDR3, as DNA: TGTGCCAGCAGCTTGGAGCGGCAGGGGAATACTGAAGCTTTCTTT.

DNA of the CDR3: TGCGCCAGCAGCCAGGGTCCCGTGGGGGAGGCTTATGGCTACACCTTC. This encodes CASSQGPVGEAYGYTF. The chain employs TRBV4-3 and TRBJ1-2; D might be TRBD1 (5 bases). Between the trimmed V and J ends, which lost 3 bases and 5 bases, there was a span of 19 bases. The CDR3 covers 16 residues. Looked up from germline, CDR1 is LGHNA and CDR2 is YSLEER.

The chain uses TRBV25-1 and TRBJ1-6, with a possible D match to TRBD1 (6 bases). CDR3 size: 13 residues. V shed 3 bases and J shed 6 bases, with 6 bases lying between them. The germline CDR1 and CDR2 sequences are MGHDK and SYGVNS. CDR3 residues: CASSDRGNSPLHF. CDR3 nucleotides: TGTGCCAGCAGTGACAGGGGTAATTCACCCCTCCACTTT.

The CDR3 sequence is CASSLKPRGGKETQYF. The CDR3 region has the DNA TGTGCCAGCAGCTTAAAACCTAGAGGGGGCAAAGAGACCCAGTACTTC. The chain uses TRBV7-3 and TRBJ2-5, with TRBD1 matching over 7 bases. Germline V gene data show CDR1 as SGHTA and CDR2 as FQGTGA. The length of the CDR3 is 16 residues. V trimming: 1 base; J trimming: 3 bases; junction bases outside the gene matches: 8.

J is TRBJ1-6 and V is TRBV5-4; possibly TRBD1 for D (6 bases). Germline V gene data show CDR1 as SGHNT and CDR2 as YYREEE (reference sequence). Trimming left V 4 bases short and J 8 bases short, with 13 bases between. CDR3 size: 14 residues. CDR3 nucleotides: TGTGCCAGCAGCCAAGGACAGAATTATTCACCCCTCCACTTT. It specifies CASSQGQNYSPLHF.